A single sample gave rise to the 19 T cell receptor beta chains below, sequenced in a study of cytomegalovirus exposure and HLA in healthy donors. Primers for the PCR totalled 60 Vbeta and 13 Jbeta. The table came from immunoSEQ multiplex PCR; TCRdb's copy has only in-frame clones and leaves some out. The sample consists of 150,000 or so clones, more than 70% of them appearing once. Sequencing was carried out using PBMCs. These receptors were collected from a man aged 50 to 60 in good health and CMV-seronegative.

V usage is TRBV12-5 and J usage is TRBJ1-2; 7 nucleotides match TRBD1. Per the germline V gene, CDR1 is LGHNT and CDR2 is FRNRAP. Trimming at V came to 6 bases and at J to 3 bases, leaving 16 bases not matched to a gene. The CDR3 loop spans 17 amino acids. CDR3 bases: TGTGCTAGTGGACCCATATACCCGGGACAGCTAGACTATGGCTACACCTTC. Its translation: CASGPIYPGQLDYGYTF.

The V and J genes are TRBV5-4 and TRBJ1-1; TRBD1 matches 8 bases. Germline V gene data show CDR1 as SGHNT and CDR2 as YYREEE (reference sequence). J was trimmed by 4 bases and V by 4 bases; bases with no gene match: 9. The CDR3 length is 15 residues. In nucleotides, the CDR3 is TGTGCCAGCAGCACAGGGACAGGACCATCCACTGAAGCTTTCTTT. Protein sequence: CASSTGTGPSTEAFF.

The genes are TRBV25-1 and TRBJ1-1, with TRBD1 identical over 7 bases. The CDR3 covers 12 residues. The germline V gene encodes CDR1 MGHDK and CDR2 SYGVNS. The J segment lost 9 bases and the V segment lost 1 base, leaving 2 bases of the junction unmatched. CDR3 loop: CASSEFRGKAFF. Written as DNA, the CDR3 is TGTGCCAGCAGTGAATTCAGGGGGAAAGCTTTCTTT. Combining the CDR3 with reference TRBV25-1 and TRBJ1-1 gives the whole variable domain EADIYQTPRYLVIGTGKKITLECSQTMGHDKMYWYQQDPGMELHLIHYSYGVNSTEKGDLSSESTVSRIRTEHFPLTLESARPSHTSQYLCASSEFRGKAFFGQGTRLTVV.

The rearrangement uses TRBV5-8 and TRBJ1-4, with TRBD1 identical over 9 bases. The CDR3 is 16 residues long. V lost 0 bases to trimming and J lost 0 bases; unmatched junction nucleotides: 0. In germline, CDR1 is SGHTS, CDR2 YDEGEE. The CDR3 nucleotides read TGTGCCAGCAGCTTGGGACAGGGGGCAACTAATGAAAAACTGTTTTTT. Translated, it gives CASSLGQGATNEKLFF.

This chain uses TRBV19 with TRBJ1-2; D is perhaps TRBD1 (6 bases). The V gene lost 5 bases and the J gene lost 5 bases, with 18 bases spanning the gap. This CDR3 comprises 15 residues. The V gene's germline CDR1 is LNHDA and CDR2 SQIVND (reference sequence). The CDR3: CASSEKSGTPYGYTF. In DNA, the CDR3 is TGTGCCAGTAGTGAAAAATCCGGGACACCTTATGGCTACACCTTC.

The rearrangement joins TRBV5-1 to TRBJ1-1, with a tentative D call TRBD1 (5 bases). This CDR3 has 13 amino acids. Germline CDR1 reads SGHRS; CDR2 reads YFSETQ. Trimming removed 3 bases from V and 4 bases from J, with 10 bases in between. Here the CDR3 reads CASSSQGTTEAFF. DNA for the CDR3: TGCGCCAGCAGCTCCCAGGGTACCACTGAAGCTTTCTTT.

DNA for the CDR3: TGTGCCAGTAGTAATGGACTACGCTCCTACGAGCAGTACTTC. It yields the protein CASSNGLRSYEQYF. V gene TRBV19 combines with J gene TRBJ2-7; a weak D match, TRBD2 (6 bases). The CDR3 totals 14 residues. Germline V gene sequence: CDR1 LNHDA, CDR2 SQIVND (reference sequence). The V gene lost 4 bases and the J gene lost 0 bases, with 10 bases spanning the gap.

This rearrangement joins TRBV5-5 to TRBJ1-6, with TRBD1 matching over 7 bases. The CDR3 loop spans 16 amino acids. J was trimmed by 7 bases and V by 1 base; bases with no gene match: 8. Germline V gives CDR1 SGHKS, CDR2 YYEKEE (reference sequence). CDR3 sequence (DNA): TGTGCCAGCAGCTTGTCAGCACAGGGGATAAATTCACCCCTCCACTTT. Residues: CASSLSAQGINSPLHF.

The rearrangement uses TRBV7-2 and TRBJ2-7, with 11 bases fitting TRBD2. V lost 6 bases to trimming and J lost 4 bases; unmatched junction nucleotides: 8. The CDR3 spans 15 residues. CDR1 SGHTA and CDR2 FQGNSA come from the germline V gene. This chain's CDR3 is CASRLTSGNSYEQYF. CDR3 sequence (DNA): TGTGCCAGCAGGCTGACTAGCGGGAATTCTTACGAGCAGTACTTC. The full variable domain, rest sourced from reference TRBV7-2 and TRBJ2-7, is GAGVSQSPSNKVTEKGKDVELRCDPISGHTALYWYRQSLGQGLEFLIYFQGNSAPDKSGLPSDRFSAERTGGSVSTLTIQRTQQEDSAVYLCASRLTSGNSYEQYFGPGTRLTVT.

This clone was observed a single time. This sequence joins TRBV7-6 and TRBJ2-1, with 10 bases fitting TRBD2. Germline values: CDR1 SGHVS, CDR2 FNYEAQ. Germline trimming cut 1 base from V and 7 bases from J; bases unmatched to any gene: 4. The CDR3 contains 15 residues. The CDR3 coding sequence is TGTGCCAGCAGCTTAGAAGCGGGAGGGTTTAATGAGCAGTTCTTC. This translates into CASSLEAGGFNEQFF.

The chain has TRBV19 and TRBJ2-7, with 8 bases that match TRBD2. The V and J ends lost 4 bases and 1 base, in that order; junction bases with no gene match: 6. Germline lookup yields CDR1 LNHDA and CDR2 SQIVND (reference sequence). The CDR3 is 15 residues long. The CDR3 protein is CASSTKLAESYEQYF. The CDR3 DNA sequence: TGTGCCAGTAGTACTAAACTAGCGGAGTCCTACGAGCAGTACTTC.

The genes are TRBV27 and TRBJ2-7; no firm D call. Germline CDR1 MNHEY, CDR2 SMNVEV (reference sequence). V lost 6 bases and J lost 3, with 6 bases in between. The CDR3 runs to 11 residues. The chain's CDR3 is CASSTNYEQYF. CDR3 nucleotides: TGTGCCAGCAGCACAAACTACGAGCAGTACTTC.

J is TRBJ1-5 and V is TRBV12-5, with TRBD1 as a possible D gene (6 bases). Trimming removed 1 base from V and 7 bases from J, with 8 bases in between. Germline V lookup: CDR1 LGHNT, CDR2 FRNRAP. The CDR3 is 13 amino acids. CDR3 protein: CASGLGGGQPQHF. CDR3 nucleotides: TGTGCTAGTGGTTTGGGGGGGGGCCAGCCCCAGCATTTT.

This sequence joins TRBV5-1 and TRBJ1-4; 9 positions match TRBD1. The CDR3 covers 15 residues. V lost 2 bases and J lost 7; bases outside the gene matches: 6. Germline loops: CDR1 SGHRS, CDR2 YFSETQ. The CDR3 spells CASSLGQGRSEKLFF. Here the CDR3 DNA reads TGCGCCAGCAGCTTAGGACAGGGGCGAAGTGAAAAACTGTTTTTT. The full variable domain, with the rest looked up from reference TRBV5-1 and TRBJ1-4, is KAGVTQTPRYLIKTRGQQVTLSCSPISGHRSVSWYQQTPGQGLQFLFEYFSETQRNKGNFPGRFSGRQFSNSRSEMNVSTLELGDSALYLCASSLGQGRSEKLFFGSGTQLSVL.

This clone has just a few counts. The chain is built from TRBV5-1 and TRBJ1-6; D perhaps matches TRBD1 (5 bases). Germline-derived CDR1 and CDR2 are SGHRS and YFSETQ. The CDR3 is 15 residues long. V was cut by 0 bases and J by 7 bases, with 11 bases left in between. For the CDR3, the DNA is TGCGCCAGCAGCTTGGCCTCCGGGGGGAATTCACCCCTCCACTTT. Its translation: CASSLASGGNSPLHF.

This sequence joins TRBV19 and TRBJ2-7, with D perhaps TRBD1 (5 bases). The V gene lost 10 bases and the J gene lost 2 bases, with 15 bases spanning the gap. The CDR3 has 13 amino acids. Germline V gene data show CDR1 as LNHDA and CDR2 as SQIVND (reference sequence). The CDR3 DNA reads TGTGCCACCAGGGCCACCGGAGCCTACGAGCAGTACTTC. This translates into CATRATGAYEQYF. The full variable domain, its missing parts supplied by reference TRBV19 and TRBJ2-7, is DGGITQSPKYLFRKEGQNVTLSCEQNLNHDAMYWYRQDPGQGLRLIYYSQIVNDFQKGDIAEGYSVSREKKESFPLTVTSAQKNPTAFYLCATRATGAYEQYFGPGTRLTVT.

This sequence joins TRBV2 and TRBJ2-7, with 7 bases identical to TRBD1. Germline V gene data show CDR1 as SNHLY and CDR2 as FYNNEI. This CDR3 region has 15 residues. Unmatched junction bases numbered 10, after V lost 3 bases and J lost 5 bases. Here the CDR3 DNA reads TGTGCCAGCAGTGACGTAAGACAGGGCGGCAACGAGCAGTACTTC. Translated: CASSDVRQGGNEQYF.

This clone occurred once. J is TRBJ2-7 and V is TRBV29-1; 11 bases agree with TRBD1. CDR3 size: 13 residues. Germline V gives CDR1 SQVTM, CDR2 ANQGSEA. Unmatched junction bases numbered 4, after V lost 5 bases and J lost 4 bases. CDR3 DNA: TGCAGCGTTATGGGACAGGGGGAATACGAGCAGTACTTC. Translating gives CSVMGQGEYEQYF.

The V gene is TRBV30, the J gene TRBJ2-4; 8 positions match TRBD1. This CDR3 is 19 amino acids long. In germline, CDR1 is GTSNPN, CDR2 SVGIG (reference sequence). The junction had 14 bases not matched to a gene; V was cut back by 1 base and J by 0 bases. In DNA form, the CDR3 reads TGTGCCTGGAGTGACCGGACAGGGCGGACTAACCTAGCCAAAAACATTCAGTACTTC. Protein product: CAWSDRTGRTNLAKNIQYF.